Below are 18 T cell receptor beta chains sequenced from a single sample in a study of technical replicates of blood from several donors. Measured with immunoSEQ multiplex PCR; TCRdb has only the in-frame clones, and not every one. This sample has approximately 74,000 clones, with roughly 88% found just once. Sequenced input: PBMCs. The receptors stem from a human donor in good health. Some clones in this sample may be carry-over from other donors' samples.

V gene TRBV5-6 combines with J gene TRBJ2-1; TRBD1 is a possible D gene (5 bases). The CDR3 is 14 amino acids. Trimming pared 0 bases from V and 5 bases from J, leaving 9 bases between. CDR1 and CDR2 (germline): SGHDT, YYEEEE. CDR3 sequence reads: CASSLARRDNEQFF. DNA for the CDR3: TGTGCCAGCAGCTTGGCCCGCAGGGACAATGAGCAGTTCTTC.

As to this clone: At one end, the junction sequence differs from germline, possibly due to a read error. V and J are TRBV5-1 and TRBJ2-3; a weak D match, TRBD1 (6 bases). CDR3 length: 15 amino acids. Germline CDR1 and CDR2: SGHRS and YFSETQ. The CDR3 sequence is CASSSQGRGTDTQYF. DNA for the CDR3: TGCGCCAGCAGCTCACAGGGACGAGGCACGGATACGCAGTATTTT. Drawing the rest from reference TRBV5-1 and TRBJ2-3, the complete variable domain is KAGVTQTPRYLIKTRGQQVTLSCSPISGHRSVSWYQQTPGQGLQFLFEYFSETQRNKGNFPGRFSGRQFSNSRSEMNVSTLELGDSALYLCASSSQGRGTDTQYFGPGTRLTVL.

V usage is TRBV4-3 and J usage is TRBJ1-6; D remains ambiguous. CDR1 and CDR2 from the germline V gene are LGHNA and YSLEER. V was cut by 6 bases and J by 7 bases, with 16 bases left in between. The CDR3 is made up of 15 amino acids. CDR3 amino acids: CASRRASESNSPLHF. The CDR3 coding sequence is TGCGCCAGCAGACGTGCATCGGAGTCCAATTCACCCCTCCACTTT.

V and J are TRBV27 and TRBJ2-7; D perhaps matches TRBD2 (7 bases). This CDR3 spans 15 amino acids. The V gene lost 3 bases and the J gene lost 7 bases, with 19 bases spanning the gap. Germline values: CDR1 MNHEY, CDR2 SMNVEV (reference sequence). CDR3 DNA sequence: TGTGCCAGCAGTTTTGGGGGGGGCCCCGGGGGAGAGCAGTACTTC. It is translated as CASSFGGGPGGEQYF.

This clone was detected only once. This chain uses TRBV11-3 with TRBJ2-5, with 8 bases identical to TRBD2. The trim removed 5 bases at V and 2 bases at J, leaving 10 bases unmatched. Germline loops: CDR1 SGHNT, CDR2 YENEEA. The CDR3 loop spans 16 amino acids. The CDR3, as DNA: TGTGCCAGCAGCCCTACCCGGGGGGGCCGTCAAGAGACCCAGTACTTC. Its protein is CASSPTRGGRQETQYF.

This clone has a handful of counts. The CDR3 DNA follows: TGCAGCGTTGAAGATCATACAGCCTCGGTAGCTTTCTTT. Translation: CSVEDHTASVAFF. V gene TRBV29-1 combines with J gene TRBJ1-1; D is unclear. V dropped 0 bases and J dropped 10 bases, with 15 bases sitting between them. This CDR3 contains 13 residues. From germline, CDR1 is SQVTM and CDR2 ANQGSEA.

CDR3 DNA sequence: TGTGCCAGCAGCCCCAGGGGCGGGAGGGCCCTAGGGGAGCTGTTTTTT. This codes for CASSPRGGRALGELFF. This sequence joins TRBV7-6 and TRBJ2-2, with 9 positions matching TRBD2. V lost 5 bases and J lost 8; bases outside the gene matches: 12. CDR1 and CDR2 from the germline V gene are SGHVS and FNYEAQ. This CDR3 is 16 amino acids long.

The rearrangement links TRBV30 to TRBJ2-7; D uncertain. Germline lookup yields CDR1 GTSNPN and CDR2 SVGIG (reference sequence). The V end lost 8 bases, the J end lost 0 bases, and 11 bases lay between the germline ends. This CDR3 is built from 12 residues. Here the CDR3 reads CAASDFSYEQYF. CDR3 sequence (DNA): TGTGCCGCGTCCGACTTCTCCTACGAGCAGTACTTC.

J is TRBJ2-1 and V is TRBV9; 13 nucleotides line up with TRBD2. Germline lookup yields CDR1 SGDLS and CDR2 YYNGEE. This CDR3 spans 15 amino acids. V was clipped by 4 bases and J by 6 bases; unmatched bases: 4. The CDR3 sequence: CASSRTSGSFNEQFF. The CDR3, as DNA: TGTGCCAGCAGCCGGACTAGCGGGAGTTTCAATGAGCAGTTCTTC.

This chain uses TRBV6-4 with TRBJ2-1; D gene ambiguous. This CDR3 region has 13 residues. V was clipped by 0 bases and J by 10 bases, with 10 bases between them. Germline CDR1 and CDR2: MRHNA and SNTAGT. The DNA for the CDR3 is TGTGCCAGCAGTGACTCAAGTAACAGCGAGCAGTTCTTC. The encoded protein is CASSDSSNSEQFF.

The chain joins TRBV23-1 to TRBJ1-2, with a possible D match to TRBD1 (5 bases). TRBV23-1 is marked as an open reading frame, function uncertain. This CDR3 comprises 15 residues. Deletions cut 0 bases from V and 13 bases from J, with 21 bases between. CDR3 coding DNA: TGCGCCAGCAGTCAATCAGGTAAGGGGAGGGTAGGTTCCACCTTC. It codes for CASSQSGKGRVGSTF.

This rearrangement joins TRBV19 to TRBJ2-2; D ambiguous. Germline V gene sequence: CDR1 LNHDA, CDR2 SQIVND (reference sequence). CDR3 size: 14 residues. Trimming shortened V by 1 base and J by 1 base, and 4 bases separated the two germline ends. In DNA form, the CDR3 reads TGTGCCAGTAGTATAGGGAGGAACACCGGGGAGCTGTTTTTT. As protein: CASSIGRNTGELFF.

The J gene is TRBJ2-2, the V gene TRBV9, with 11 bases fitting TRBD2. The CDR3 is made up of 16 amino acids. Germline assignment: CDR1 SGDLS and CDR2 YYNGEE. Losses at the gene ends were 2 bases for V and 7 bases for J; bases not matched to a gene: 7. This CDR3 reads CASSVRTSGRIGELFF. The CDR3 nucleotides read TGTGCCAGCAGCGTGAGAACTAGCGGGAGAATCGGGGAGCTGTTTTTT.

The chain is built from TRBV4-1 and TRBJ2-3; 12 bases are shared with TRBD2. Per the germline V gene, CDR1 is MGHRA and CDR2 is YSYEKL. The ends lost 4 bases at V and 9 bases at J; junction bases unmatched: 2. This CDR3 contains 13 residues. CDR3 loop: CASSRLAGETQYF. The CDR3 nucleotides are TGCGCCAGCAGCCGACTAGCGGGAGAGACGCAGTATTTT.

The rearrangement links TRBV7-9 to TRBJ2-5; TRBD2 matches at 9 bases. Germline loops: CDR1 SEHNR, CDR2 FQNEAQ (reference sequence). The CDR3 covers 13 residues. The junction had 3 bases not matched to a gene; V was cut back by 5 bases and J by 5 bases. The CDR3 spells CASSPSGGETQYF. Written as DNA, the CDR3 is TGTGCCAGCAGCCCCAGCGGGGGGGAGACCCAGTACTTC. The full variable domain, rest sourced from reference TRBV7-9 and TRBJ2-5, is DTGVSQNPRHKITKRGQNVTFRCDPISEHNRLYWYRQTLGQGPEFLTYFQNEAQLEKSRLLSDRFSAERPKGSFSTLEIQRTEQGDSAMYLCASSPSGGETQYFGPGTRLLVL.

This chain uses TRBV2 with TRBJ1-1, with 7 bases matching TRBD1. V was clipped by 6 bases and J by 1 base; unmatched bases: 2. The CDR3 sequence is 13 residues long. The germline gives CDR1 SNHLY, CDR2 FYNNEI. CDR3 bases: TGTGCCAGCAGGTGGACAGGGAACACTGAAGCTTTCTTT. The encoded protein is CASRWTGNTEAFF.

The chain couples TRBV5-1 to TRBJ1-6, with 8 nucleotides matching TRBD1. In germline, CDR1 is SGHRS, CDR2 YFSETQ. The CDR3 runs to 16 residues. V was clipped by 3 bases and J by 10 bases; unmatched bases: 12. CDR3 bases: TGCGCCAGCAGCTCGACAGGGGCGGGCATAGGATCACCCCTCCACTTT. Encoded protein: CASSSTGAGIGSPLHF.

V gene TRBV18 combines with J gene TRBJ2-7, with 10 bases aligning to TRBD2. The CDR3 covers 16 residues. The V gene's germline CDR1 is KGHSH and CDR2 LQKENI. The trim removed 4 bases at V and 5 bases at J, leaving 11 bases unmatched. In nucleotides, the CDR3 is TGTGCCAGCTCACAGGACCGGAGCGGGGGGGCCCACGAGCAGTACTTC. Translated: CASSQDRSGGAHEQYF. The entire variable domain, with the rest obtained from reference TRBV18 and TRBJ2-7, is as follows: NAGVMQNPRHLVRRRGQEARLRCSPMKGHSHVYWYRQLPEEGLKFMVYLQKENIIDESGMPKERFSAEFPKEGPSILRIQQVVRGDSAAYFCASSQDRSGGAHEQYFGPGTRLTVT.